A single sample gave rise to the 24 T cell receptor beta chains below, sequenced in a study of control samples from healthy donors and cancer patients. Sequencing was performed with immunoSEQ multiplex PCR; in TCRdb, only in-frame clones are kept and a portion is missing. The table shows approximately 170,000 clones, with roughly 92% occurring only once. Source material: blood. Receptors originate from a man aged 30 to 45 in good health.

The chain is built from TRBV11-2 and TRBJ1-1, with D tentatively TRBD1 (5 bases). The length of the CDR3 is 14 residues. CDR1 is SGHAT, CDR2 FQNNGV, per germline. The V end was cut by 5 bases, the J end by 6 bases, with 16 bases between. CDR3 in amino acids: CASSPPRAVAEAFF. The CDR3 DNA sequence: TGTGCCAGCAGCCCGCCCAGGGCGGTCGCTGAAGCTTTCTTT.

Turning to this clone: Different DNA sequences within this sample yield the same CDR3. The J gene is TRBJ2-7, the V gene TRBV11-2, with 10 positions matching TRBD1. CDR1 is SGHAT, CDR2 FQNNGV, per germline. V shed 5 bases, J shed 4 bases, and the junction held 5 bases outside the gene matches. The CDR3 contains 14 residues. The CDR3 nucleotides read TGTGCCAGCAGCCTGCCGGGACAGGGGTACGAGCAGTACTTC. Translation: CASSLPGQGYEQYF.

This CDR3 reads CASSSDVLGEKLFF. Written as DNA, the CDR3 is TGTGCCAGCAGCTCTGACGTGCTGGGGGAAAAACTGTTTTTT. This chain joins TRBV9 and TRBJ1-4, with D hard to call. This CDR3 contains 14 residues. Trimming shortened V by 4 bases and J by 8 bases, and 15 bases separated the two germline ends. Germline lookup yields CDR1 SGDLS and CDR2 YYNGEE.

This rearrangement joins TRBV7-2 to TRBJ1-3; D is unclear. Trimming removed 0 bases from V and 4 bases from J, with 7 bases in between. CDR1 is SGHTA, CDR2 FQGNSA, per germline. This CDR3 is 14 amino acids long. CDR3 DNA sequence: TGTGCCAGCAGCTTAGCCCCCAGGGGAAACACCATATATTTT. Translated: CASSLAPRGNTIYF.

CDR3: CASSDSQRGPSGSCDEQFF. CDR3 coding DNA: TGTGCCAGCAGTGACTCACAGAGAGGGCCTAGCGGGAGTTGCGATGAGCAGTTCTTC. J is TRBJ2-1 and V is TRBV6-4; the match to TRBD2 covers 10 bases. The CDR3 is made up of 19 amino acids. The ends lost 0 bases at V and 8 bases at J; junction bases unmatched: 16. Germline V gene lookup returns CDR1 MRHNA and CDR2 SNTAGT.

The J gene is TRBJ2-3, the V gene TRBV19; 10 bases line up with TRBD1. The germline CDR1 and CDR2 sequences are LNHDA and SQIVND (reference sequence). Trimming took 4 bases from V and 8 from J; bases not matched to a gene: 9. This CDR3 is 15 amino acids long. The CDR3 reads CASSTRDRGGGTQYF. For the CDR3, the DNA is TGTGCCAGTAGTACCCGGGACAGGGGAGGCGGTACGCAGTATTTT.

This chain uses TRBV9 with TRBJ1-2; D unresolved. This CDR3 has 16 residues. V dropped 9 bases and J dropped 1 base, with 22 bases sitting between them. Germline V CDR1 and CDR2: SGDLS, YYNGEE. In nucleotides, the CDR3 is TGTGCCACCAAAAGAGACGACTCGCTCCTTAACTATGGCTACACCTTC. Its translation: CATKRDDSLLNYGYTF.

The chain employs TRBV30 and TRBJ2-3; D is unresolved. In germline, CDR1 is GTSNPN, CDR2 SVGIG (reference sequence). CDR3 length: 11 residues. Trimming shortened V by 3 bases and J by 5 bases, and 6 bases separated the two germline ends. CDR3 DNA sequence: TGTGCCTGGAGGCTTGTAGATACGCAGTATTTT. Amino acids: CAWRLVDTQYF.

The chain uses TRBV7-6 and TRBJ2-1; TRBD2 aligns across 13 bases. Germline CDR1 and CDR2: SGHVS and FNYEAQ. V shed 0 bases, J shed 6 bases, and the junction held 2 bases outside the gene matches. The CDR3 covers 16 residues. The CDR3 nucleotides read TGTGCCAGCAGCTTAGCGGGACTAGCGGGAAGCAATGAGCAGTTCTTC. It is translated as CASSLAGLAGSNEQFF. Looking up the rest from reference TRBV7-6 and TRBJ2-1 gives the full variable domain: GAGVSQSPRYKVTKRGQDVALRCDPISGHVSLYWYRQALGQGPEFLTYFNYEAQQDKSGLPNDRFSAERPEGSISTLTIQRTEQRDSAMYRCASSLAGLAGSNEQFFGPGTRLTVL.

A word on this clone: Other DNA variants within this sample encode the same CDR3. The chain recombines TRBV7-9 with TRBJ2-5; D unclear. V lost 1 base and J lost 1, with 4 bases in between. The germline gives CDR1 SEHNR, CDR2 FQNEAQ (reference sequence). The CDR3 extends over 13 amino acids. CDR3 sequence reads: CASSLGGQETQYF. The CDR3 DNA sequence: TGTGCCAGCAGCTTAGGTGGCCAAGAGACCCAGTACTTC.

This sequence joins TRBV6-2 or TRBV6-3 and TRBJ1-3; D is unclear. The CDR3 extends over 12 amino acids. Deletions cut 6 bases from V and 4 bases from J, with 7 bases between. The germline CDR1 and CDR2 sequences are MNHEY and SVGEGT. Written as DNA, the CDR3 is TGTGCCAGCAGCCTAAGCGGAAACACCATATATTTT. This codes for CASSLSGNTIYF.

The V gene is TRBV21-1, the J gene TRBJ2-5; TRBD2, the table's D call, was not compared with the DNA. TRBV21-1 is a recognized pseudogene. This CDR3 is built from 14 residues. CDR3 DNA: TGTGCCAGCAGCAAAGCTTTGGGCGGGGTGACCCAGTACTTC. This translates into CASSKALGGVTQYF.

The rearrangement uses TRBV19 and TRBJ2-7; 12 bases fit TRBD2. The CDR3 runs 15 residues. CDR1 is LNHDA, CDR2 SQIVND, per germline (reference sequence). Trimming at V came to 3 bases and at J to 0 bases, leaving 0 bases not matched to a gene. Here the CDR3 DNA reads TGTGCCAGTAGTATGACTAGCGGGAGCTCCTACGAGCAGTACTTC. Protein product: CASSMTSGSSYEQYF.

The rearrangement links TRBV7-2 to TRBJ1-4; a weak D match, TRBD1 (5 bases). CDR1 SGHTA and CDR2 FQGNSA come from the germline V gene. V was shortened by 5 bases and J by 10 bases, with 20 bases between the two germline ends. This CDR3 is built from 15 residues. The CDR3 spells CASSQRDSRGGKLFF. The CDR3 coding sequence is TGTGCCAGCAGCCAGAGAGACAGCCGTGGGGGAAAACTGTTTTTT.

The chain carries TRBV12-5 and TRBJ1-1; no clear D. V was trimmed by 2 bases and J by 1 base, leaving 11 bases between them. The CDR3 consists of 15 residues. Per germline, CDR1 LGHNT and CDR2 FRNRAP. The CDR3 loop is CASGLSLSGNTEAFF. The CDR3 region has the DNA TGTGCTAGTGGTTTGAGCTTAAGTGGGAACACTGAAGCTTTCTTT.

The rearrangement links TRBV18 to TRBJ1-3; tentatively, D is TRBD1 (6 bases). The germline gives CDR1 KGHSH, CDR2 LQKENI. The CDR3 length is 19 residues. Between the trimmed V and J ends, which lost 3 bases and 0 bases, there was a span of 21 bases. CDR3 bases: TGTGCCAGCTCACCGGCCCCCGCCGGGACACAGTTCTCTGGAAACACCATATATTTT. It yields the protein CASSPAPAGTQFSGNTIYF.

The J gene is TRBJ1-1, the V gene TRBV5-4; TRBD1 matches at 8 bases. V lost 6 bases, J lost 4 bases, and 5 bases stayed unmatched. CDR1 is SGHNT, CDR2 YYREEE, per germline (reference sequence). CDR3 length equals 13 residues. CDR3 region: CASKGQGSTEAFF. In DNA, the CDR3 is TGTGCCAGCAAAGGACAGGGTTCCACTGAAGCTTTCTTT.

The V gene is TRBV19, the J gene TRBJ1-4, with D tentatively TRBD1 (5 bases). Germline V CDR1 and CDR2: LNHDA, SQIVND (reference sequence). Trimming took off 5 bases at V and 7 bases at J, with 17 bases between the two ends. The CDR3 loop spans 15 amino acids. CDR3 protein: CASSGGGTRSEKLFF. The CDR3 DNA follows: TGTGCCAGTAGTGGCGGAGGGACCCGGTCTGAAAAACTGTTTTTT.

The chain carries TRBV24-1 and TRBJ2-1; 14 positions agree with TRBD2. Germline-derived CDR1 and CDR2 are KGHDR and SFDVKD. Germline trimming cut 1 base from V and 0 bases from J; bases unmatched to any gene: 4. The CDR3 extends over 19 amino acids. This CDR3 is CATSDLGTSGGYSYNEQFF. CDR3 coding DNA: TGTGCCACCAGTGATTTAGGGACTAGCGGGGGTTACTCCTACAATGAGCAGTTCTTC.

About this clone itself: This same CDR3 is encoded by further DNA sequences in the sample. This chain joins TRBV6-1 and TRBJ1-2; no firm D call. The V end lost 0 bases, the J end lost 4 bases, and 12 bases lay between the germline ends. Germline V gene data show CDR1 as MNHNS and CDR2 as SASEGT. The CDR3 extends over 15 amino acids. The CDR3, as DNA: TGTGCCAGCAGTGAAGCGGATCGAGCATTCTATGGCTACACCTTC. It translates to CASSEADRAFYGYTF.

V gene TRBV25-1 combines with J gene TRBJ2-3; 13 bases fit TRBD2. With 4 bases clipped from V and 1 base from J, the junction kept 8 bases outside the gene matches. Germline V gene sequence: CDR1 MGHDK, CDR2 SYGVNS. The length of the CDR3 is 18 residues. CDR3: CASSGIRTSGGRTDTQYF. The CDR3 DNA is TGTGCCAGCAGTGGGATTAGGACTAGCGGGGGCCGCACAGATACGCAGTATTTT.

This clone appeared a few times. This rearrangement joins TRBV5-7 to TRBJ1-3, with unresolved D. TRBV5-7 counts as an open reading frame of uncertain function. The ends were cut back, 0 bases at V and 2 bases at J, with 15 bases in the middle. This CDR3 comprises 17 residues. In DNA, the CDR3 is TGTGCCAGCAGCTTGGTGGACGTGGGTCCCCCTGGAAACACCATATATTTT. It encodes CASSLVDVGPPGNTIYF.

The rearrangement uses TRBV27 and TRBJ1-2; no clear D gene. Trimming shortened V by 4 bases and J by 6 bases, and 15 bases separated the two germline ends. The CDR3 is 14 amino acids. The germline CDR1 and CDR2 sequences are MNHEY and SMNVEV (reference sequence). DNA for the CDR3: TGTGCCAGCAGTTCATTATGGCCGGGAGATGGCTACACCTTC. It yields the protein CASSSLWPGDGYTF.

This sequence joins TRBV30 and TRBJ1-5; D unclear. This CDR3 is built from 14 residues. V lost 0 bases to trimming and J lost 6 bases, with 12 bases between them. The germline V gene has CDR1 GTSNPN and CDR2 SVGIG (reference sequence). The CDR3 DNA follows: TGTGCCTGGAGTGTTGAGGGAGGGATTCAGCCCCAGCATTTT. This translates into CAWSVEGGIQPQHF.